This entry concerns a single T cell receptor (beta chain). This CDR3 region has 13 residues. The V gene lost 4 bases and the J gene lost 7 bases, with 14 bases spanning the gap. Looked up from germline, CDR1 is SGHRS and CDR2 is YFSETQ. Authors' data handling: Quantification of nucleated cells was approximated via reference gene primer amplification. Assay: immunoSEQ multiplex PCR; the TCRdb copy retains only in-frame clones and omits some. The DNA was the basis for D and trimming; V, J and clone size are from that table. The sample contains a few hundred thousand clones, around 91% of which appear only once. This sample was taken from a study of blood T cell repertoires in COVID-19. Study in general: COVID-19 samples collected from the United States, Italy and Spain covered acute and convalescent phases. PBMCs, B-cell-depleted T cells, or T cells were the source of the cDNA or gDNA that made up the material.

This chain connects TRBV5-1 to TRBJ1-2; D uncertain. The material sequenced was peripheral blood. The TCR comes from a woman aged 60-75 years with acute or convalescent COVID-19. DNA of the CDR3: TGCGCCAGCAGCCCGTCCTGGCCAGGTGGCTACACCTTC. Translated: CASSPSWPGGYTF.